Listed here are 26 T cell receptor beta chains from one sample, sequenced in a study of CD8 T cells in ankylosing spondylitis. General study findings and limits: Blood from ankylosing spondylitis patients appeared to carry a characteristic roughly 8-variant TCR beta motif.

No antigen has been identified for these receptors. TCRdb re-called the 5' RACE reads with MiXCR, one entry per CDR3 protein. In the table there are under 850,000 distinct CDR3 sequences, roughly 19% of which are singletons. The sample consisted of blood, either unsorted or a sorted T cell fraction (not recorded which). Receptors originate from a male donor with ankylosing spondylitis.

This clonotype was picked up a small number of times. The chain couples TRBV30 to TRBJ1-1; D is undetermined. This CDR3 spans 13 amino acids. The V gene lost 1 base and the J gene lost 1 base, with 7 bases spanning the gap. Germline-derived CDR1 and CDR2 are GTSNPN and SVGIG (reference sequence). The CDR3 DNA follows: TGTGCCTGGAGTGGGCAGCCGAACACTGAAGCTTTCTTT. It translates to CAWSGQPNTEAFF.

This sequence joins TRBV9 and TRBJ2-3; 9 bases map to TRBD1. Germline V gene data show CDR1 as SGDLS and CDR2 as YYNGEE. The trim removed 0 bases at V and 5 bases at J, leaving 4 bases unmatched. The CDR3 extends over 15 amino acids. The CDR3: CASSVGGTGRDTQYF. CDR3 nucleotides: TGTGCCAGCAGCGTAGGGGGGACAGGGAGAGATACGCAGTATTTT.

This chain joins TRBV12-3 or TRBV12-4 and TRBJ1-1; D is ambiguous. CDR3 size: 15 residues. The germline V and J ends were trimmed by 3 bases and 0 bases, with 11 bases remaining between them. The CDR3: CASSFRRKLNTEAFF. The CDR3 region has the DNA TGTGCCAGCAGTTTCCGGCGGAAACTGAACACTGAAGCTTTCTTT.

This clonotype appeared a few times. The CDR3 spells CASSPGLYAANEQFF. CDR3 DNA sequence: TGTGCCAGCAGCCCAGGATTATATGCCGCCAATGAGCAGTTCTTC. The V gene is TRBV13, the J gene TRBJ2-1; D gene unclear. The V end lost 5 bases, the J end lost 6 bases, and 17 bases lay between the germline ends. CDR1 is PRHDT and CDR2 is FYEKMQ in the germline V gene (reference sequence). This CDR3 region has 15 residues.

This clonotype came up a few times. The V call is TRBV6-5, the J call TRBJ2-2, with unresolved D. Trimming stripped 2 bases from V and 6 bases from J, with 7 bases between. CDR3 length: 13 residues. Germline V gene lookup returns CDR1 MNHEY and CDR2 SVGAGI. This CDR3 reads CASSYEGSGELFF. In DNA form, the CDR3 reads TGTGCCAGCAGTTACGAAGGATCCGGGGAGCTGTTTTTT.

Only a few counts were recorded for this clonotype. V usage is TRBV29-1 and J usage is TRBJ2-7; the D gene could be TRBD1 or TRBD2 (5 bases each). The V end was cut by 4 bases, the J end by 2 bases, with 12 bases between. This CDR3 comprises 13 residues. Germline V lookup: CDR1 SQVTM, CDR2 ANQGSEA. The CDR3 region is CSVGRDGTYEQYF. CDR3 bases: TGCAGCGTTGGAAGGGACGGAACCTACGAGCAGTACTTC.

The chain joins TRBV11-2 to TRBJ2-7; D may correspond to TRBD1 or TRBD2 (5 bases each). The CDR3 loop spans 17 amino acids. CDR1 is SGHAT, CDR2 FQNNGV, per germline. The V and J ends lost 3 bases and 3 bases respectively, with 21 bases between them. The CDR3 DNA reads TGTGCCAGCAGCTTCCGAAACCTCGGGGCCCTCGGCTACGAGCAGTACTTC. Protein sequence: CASSFRNLGALGYEQYF. Full variable domain (missing parts from reference TRBV11-2 and TRBJ2-7): EAGVAQSPRYKIIEKRQSVAFWCNPISGHATLYWYQQILGQGPKLLIQFQNNGVVDDSQLPKDRFSAERLKGVDSTLKIQPAKLEDSAVYLCASSFRNLGALGYEQYFGPGTRLTVT.

This clonotype showed up just a few times. The chain couples TRBV5-1 to TRBJ1-1; tentatively, D is TRBD1 (5 bases). Trimming took 2 bases from V and 1 from J, leaving 27 bases between them. Per the germline V gene, CDR1 is SGHRS and CDR2 is YFSETQ. This CDR3 is built from 20 residues. This chain's CDR3 is CASSFELSGRPKGTNTEAFF. CDR3 sequence (DNA): TGCGCCAGCAGCTTTGAGCTTAGCGGGAGACCAAAGGGGACGAACACTGAAGCTTTCTTT.

The chain combines TRBV4-1 with TRBJ1-1, with D perhaps TRBD1 (5 bases). The V and J ends lost 3 bases and 7 bases respectively, with 12 bases between them. The germline V gene encodes CDR1 MGHRA and CDR2 YSYEKL. The CDR3 sequence is 13 residues long. The CDR3 here is CASSQAGRDEAFF. The CDR3 DNA follows: TGCGCCAGCAGCCAGGCAGGGAGAGATGAAGCTTTCTTT.

The sample holds a few counts of this clonotype. The chain joins TRBV9 to TRBJ2-7; TRBD1 matches 10 bases. CDR3 length equals 15 residues. Trimming at V came to 2 bases and at J to 0 bases, leaving 2 bases not matched to a gene. Germline V lookup: CDR1 SGDLS, CDR2 YYNGEE. CDR3 nucleotide sequence: TGTGCCAGCAGCGTCGGGACAGGGGCCTCCTACGAGCAGTACTTC. Its protein is CASSVGTGASYEQYF.

The genes are TRBV15 and TRBJ2-3, with 10 bases that match TRBD2. V was clipped by 2 bases and J by 4 bases; unmatched bases: 6. The germline V gene has CDR1 LNHNV and CDR2 YYDKDF (reference sequence). The CDR3 spans 16 residues. The CDR3 sequence: CATSRSQAGGADTQYF. The CDR3, as DNA: TGTGCCACCAGCAGATCACAAGCGGGGGGGGCAGATACGCAGTATTTT.

The chain joins TRBV5-1 to TRBJ2-2, with D possibly matching TRBD2 (5 bases). Trimming pared 4 bases from V and 6 bases from J, leaving 16 bases between. The CDR3 is 15 residues long. CDR1 is SGHRS and CDR2 is YFSETQ in the germline V gene. For the CDR3, the DNA is TGCGCCAGCAGCCTAGGAGCGGAGTGGGCCGGGGAGCTGTTTTTT. This gives the protein CASSLGAEWAGELFF.

The table lists this clonotype with many counts. The CDR3 sequence: CSVEEERQGLRTDTQYF. Here the CDR3 DNA reads TGCAGCGTTGAAGAGGAGCGACAGGGTCTTCGCACAGATACGCAGTATTTT. The V and J genes are TRBV29-1 and TRBJ2-3, with 7 nucleotides matching TRBD1. From germline, CDR1 is SQVTM and CDR2 ANQGSEA. There are 17 residues in the CDR3. Unmatched junction bases numbered 10, after V lost 0 bases and J lost 1 base.

With respect to this clonotype: The junction departs from germline at one end; a sequencing error may be responsible. This rearrangement joins TRBV7-6 to TRBJ2-5; no clear D. Germline CDR1 SGHVS, CDR2 FNYEAQ. This CDR3 region has 16 residues. The CDR3 nucleotides read TGTGCCAGCAGCTCATCTCCCTCGCAGGACCAAGAGTCCCAGTACTTC. Translated, it gives CASSSSPSQDQESQYF. Full variable domain (remainder filled in from reference TRBV7-6 and TRBJ2-5): GAGVSQSPRYKVTKRGQDVALRCDPISGHVSLYWYRQALGQGPEFLTYFNYEAQQDKSGLPNDRFSAERPEGSISTLTIQRTEQRDSAMYRCASSSSPSQDQESQYFGPGTRLLVL.

This clonotype was counted only a few times. This sequence joins TRBV12-3 or TRBV12-4 and TRBJ2-1; D remains unclear. The CDR3 consists of 14 residues. Trimming took 6 bases from V and 9 from J, leaving 18 bases between them. CDR3 coding DNA: TGTGCCAGCAGCAAAACTCAACTACCGACTGAGCAGTTCTTC. Translated: CASSKTQLPTEQFF.

This rearrangement joins TRBV11-1 to TRBJ1-1; weak D call: TRBD1 (6 bases). CDR3 length: 16 residues. V was pared by 1 base and J by 4 bases, with 16 bases between. Germline V lookup: CDR1 SGHAT, CDR2 FQDESV (reference sequence). For the CDR3, the DNA is TGTGCCAGCAGCTTAGGAGTTTCAGGGGTGGGCACTGAAGCTTTCTTT. Encoded protein: CASSLGVSGVGTEAFF.

The chain links TRBV28 to TRBJ2-2, with no clear D. V gave up 11 bases and J gave up 2 bases, with 18 bases separating them. The CDR3 has 15 amino acids. Germline V CDR1 and CDR2: MDHEN, SYDVKM. The CDR3 coding sequence is TGTGCCGTCAAACCCCCTGAGATTAACACCGGGGAGCTGTTTTTT. Translation: CAVKPPEINTGELFF.

V usage is TRBV7-7 and J usage is TRBJ2-1; no clear D. V gave up 3 bases and J gave up 3 bases, with 12 bases separating them. CDR1 is SSHAT and CDR2 is FNYEAQ in the germline V gene (reference sequence). The CDR3 contains 15 residues. The CDR3 sequence: CASSLGPLDYNEQFF. CDR3 DNA sequence: TGTGCCAGCAGCTTGGGCCCCCTCGACTACAATGAGCAGTTCTTC.

This chain uses TRBV9 with TRBJ2-1; D is undetermined. From germline, CDR1 is SGDLS and CDR2 YYNGEE. The CDR3 is 12 amino acids. The V gene lost 4 bases and the J gene lost 10 bases, with 12 bases spanning the gap. The CDR3 reads CASSPWDGEQFF. The CDR3 DNA is TGTGCCAGCAGCCCTTGGGATGGCGAGCAGTTCTTC.

In this sample, this clonotype turned up a few times. The V call is TRBV29-1, the J call TRBJ2-7; D may be TRBD1 (5 bases). This CDR3 spans 13 amino acids. From germline, CDR1 is SQVTM and CDR2 ANQGSEA. V was shortened by 4 bases and J by 2 bases, with 12 bases between the two germline ends. The CDR3, as DNA: TGCAGCGTTGTTTCAGGGATGACCTACGAGCAGTACTTC. Amino acids: CSVVSGMTYEQYF.

This rearrangement joins TRBV12-3 or TRBV12-4 to TRBJ2-1; unclear D gene. The CDR3 extends over 13 amino acids. The germline V and J ends were trimmed by 6 bases and 7 bases, with 13 bases remaining between them. The CDR3 protein is CASSLALVNEQFF. The CDR3 DNA reads as TGTGCCAGCAGCCTTGCCCTAGTAAATGAGCAGTTCTTC.

V gene TRBV28 combines with J gene TRBJ1-4, with TRBD1 as a possible D gene (6 bases). CDR1 is MDHEN, CDR2 SYDVKM, per germline. There are 13 residues in the CDR3. V lost 7 bases and J 11 bases, leaving 17 bases between the germline ends. Written as DNA, the CDR3 is TGTGCCAGCACAGGGCAGGGGATTGCCAAACTGTTTTTT. It translates to CASTGQGIAKLFF.

J is TRBJ2-5 and V is TRBV6-1, with TRBD2 matching 9 bases. Per germline, CDR1 MNHNS and CDR2 SASEGT. V was clipped by 7 bases and J by 4 bases; unmatched bases: 4. The CDR3 has 13 residues. The CDR3 nucleotides read TGTGCCAGCACCCAGCGGGGGGCAGAGACCCAGTACTTC. Translated: CASTQRGAETQYF.

The table lists this clonotype with a few counts. The chain is built from TRBV2 and TRBJ1-2, with D uncertain. The CDR3 length is 13 residues. Germline V gene data show CDR1 as SNHLY and CDR2 as FYNNEI. The V and J ends lost 5 bases and 4 bases respectively, with 11 bases between them. The CDR3, as DNA: TGTGCCAGCAGTTCGTCCCCTCTCTATGGCTACACCTTC. It yields the protein CASSSSPLYGYTF.

This clonotype was counted a few times. The rearrangement joins TRBV16 to TRBJ2-1; 9 bases line up with TRBD2. The V gene's germline CDR1 is KGHSY and CDR2 FQNENV. The V and J ends lost 2 bases and 3 bases, in that order; junction bases with no gene match: 2. The CDR3 is 15 amino acids. The CDR3 DNA reads TGTGCCAGCAGCCAAGTGCGGGGGGGCTACAATGAGCAGTTCTTC. Amino acids: CASSQVRGGYNEQFF. The variable domain in full, with the rest retrieved from reference TRBV16 and TRBJ2-1, is GEEVAQTPKHLVRGEGQKAKLYCAPIKGHSYVFWYQQVLKNEFKFLISFQNENVFDETGMPKERFSAKCLPNSPCSLEIQATKLEDSAVYFCASSQVRGGYNEQFFGPGTRLTVL.

This clonotype has only a few counts. V and J are TRBV2 and TRBJ2-3; no clear D. This CDR3 comprises 12 residues. Per germline, CDR1 SNHLY and CDR2 FYNNEI. V gave up 4 bases and J gave up 4 bases, with 6 bases separating them. CDR3 sequence reads: CASSAQADTQYF. Written as DNA, the CDR3 is TGTGCCAGCAGTGCCCAAGCAGATACGCAGTATTTT.